This passage covers 13 T cell receptor beta chains from one sample sequenced in a study of T cell responses to AZD1222 COVID-19 vaccine. Repertoires were generated with immunoSEQ multiplex PCR, while TCRdb's copy carries only in-frame clones and drops some. The data contain 100,000 to 150,000 clones, roughly 87% of them singletons. Sequences were derived from peripheral blood, sampled on day 0 of MenACWY control vaccination. The origin of the receptors is an adult in good health.

The chain joins TRBV5-1 to TRBJ2-5; 9 bases fit TRBD2. The CDR3 sequence is 16 residues long. V shed 1 base, J shed 5 bases, and the junction held 9 bases outside the gene matches. Germline V gives CDR1 SGHRS, CDR2 YFSETQ. The CDR3 region is CASSLRSSGKGETQYF. The CDR3 coding sequence is TGCGCCAGCAGCTTGAGGTCTAGCGGGAAGGGGGAGACCCAGTACTTC.

V and J are TRBV2 and TRBJ1-5; D gene uncertain. Germline CDR1 is SNHLY and CDR2 is FYNNEI. The CDR3 runs to 15 residues. V dropped 4 bases and J dropped 2 bases, with 12 bases sitting between them. CDR3 sequence (DNA): TGTGCCAGCAGTGCTGGGGAGAAAGGCAATCAGCCCCAGCATTTT. It codes for CASSAGEKGNQPQHF.

The V call is TRBV9, the J call TRBJ2-2; D is perhaps TRBD2 (6 bases). This CDR3 contains 14 residues. CDR1 is SGDLS and CDR2 is YYNGEE in the germline V gene. Deletions cut 3 bases from V and 0 bases from J, with 6 bases between. CDR3: CASSGLANTGELFF. The CDR3 DNA reads TGTGCCAGCAGCGGACTAGCGAACACCGGGGAGCTGTTTTTT.

The chain employs TRBV27 and TRBJ1-2, with TRBD1 as a possible D gene (5 bases). The CDR3 extends over 14 amino acids. Looked up from germline, CDR1 is MNHEY and CDR2 is SMNVEV (reference sequence). V was shortened by 2 bases and J by 3 bases, with 10 bases between the two germline ends. This chain's CDR3 is CASSLGREDYGYTF. As DNA, the CDR3 is TGTGCCAGCAGTTTAGGCAGGGAGGACTATGGCTACACCTTC.

This chain links TRBV27 with TRBJ2-7, with D perhaps assigned TRBD1 or TRBD2 (6 bases each). Germline CDR1 MNHEY, CDR2 SMNVEV (reference sequence). This CDR3 spans 14 amino acids. V was shortened by 3 bases and J by 2 bases, with 11 bases between the two germline ends. The CDR3 loop is CASSLGGSTYEQYF. DNA for the CDR3: TGTGCCAGCAGTTTGGGGGGCTCGACCTACGAGCAGTACTTC.

This clone has only one observation. The chain joins TRBV15 to TRBJ1-4; the match to TRBD1 covers 7 bases. This CDR3 is 15 amino acids long. Germline V gene data show CDR1 as LNHNV and CDR2 as YYDKDF (reference sequence). V was pared by 3 bases and J by 4 bases, with 5 bases of the junction left unmatched. The CDR3 is CATSRWGQLNEKLFF. In DNA, the CDR3 is TGTGCCACCAGCAGGTGGGGACAGCTTAATGAAAAACTGTTTTTT.

CDR3 region: CASSPYWGSNTGELFF. DNA for the CDR3: TGTGCCAGCAGCCCCTATTGGGGGTCGAACACCGGGGAGCTGTTTTTT. This rearrangement joins TRBV6-2 or TRBV6-3 to TRBJ2-2; D may correspond to TRBD1 or TRBD2 (5 bases each). CDR3 length equals 16 residues. The ends were cut back, 6 bases at V and 0 bases at J, with 14 bases in the middle. CDR1 and CDR2 from the germline V gene are MNHEY and SVGEGT.

This rearrangement joins TRBV27 to TRBJ1-2, with TRBD1 matching 10 bases. Germline CDR1 is MNHEY and CDR2 is SMNVEV (reference sequence). Trimming at V came to 0 bases and at J to 4 bases, leaving 5 bases not matched to a gene. The CDR3 is 16 amino acids. CDR3 in DNA: TGTGCCAGCAGTTTATCGACAGGGGGCGTGAGCTATGGCTACACCTTC. Its protein is CASSLSTGGVSYGYTF.

CDR3 residues: CASRPGGSYNSPLHF. CDR3 DNA sequence: TGCGCCAGCAGGCCAGGGGGATCCTATAATTCACCCCTCCACTTT. V usage is TRBV10-2 and J usage is TRBJ1-6, with 7 bases fitting TRBD1. CDR3 length: 15 residues. Germline assignment: CDR1 WSHSY and CDR2 SAAADI. Trimming removed 6 bases from V and 1 base from J; junction bases left unmatched: 3.

The chain couples TRBV3-1 (or the pseudogene TRBV3-2) to TRBJ2-3; weak D call: TRBD2 (6 bases). CDR3 length: 16 amino acids. CDR1 is LGHDT, CDR2 YNNKEL, per germline (reference sequence). Trimming took off 8 bases at V and 0 bases at J, with 18 bases between the two ends. CDR3 sequence: CASGLGSGTSTDTQYF. For the CDR3, the DNA is TGTGCCAGCGGTTTGGGTAGCGGAACTAGCACAGATACGCAGTATTTT.

This chain links TRBV5-4 with TRBJ2-1; TRBD1 aligns across 11 bases. Germline CDR1 is SGHNT and CDR2 is YYREEE (reference sequence). With V trimmed by 4 bases and J by 5 bases, 8 bases remained unmatched. There are 16 residues in the CDR3. DNA of the CDR3: TGTGCCAGCAGCCCGGGGACAGGGGGGTCCCACAATGAGCAGTTCTTC. Its protein is CASSPGTGGSHNEQFF.

This clone was counted a few times. V and J are TRBV19 and TRBJ2-7, with 9 nucleotides matching TRBD2. Losses at the gene ends were 7 bases for V and 7 bases for J; bases not matched to a gene: 11. Germline V gene sequence: CDR1 LNHDA, CDR2 SQIVND (reference sequence). This CDR3 region has 14 residues. The CDR3 here is CASTDIAGVGEQYF. Written as DNA, the CDR3 is TGTGCCAGTACTGACATAGCGGGAGTGGGGGAGCAGTACTTC.

The chain has TRBV28 and TRBJ1-5, with D hard to call. CDR3 size: 12 residues. Looked up from germline, CDR1 is MDHEN and CDR2 is SYDVKM. V lost 3 bases and J lost 4, with 4 bases in between. The DNA of the CDR3 is TGTGCCAGCAGTTTCGAGAATCAGCCCCAGCATTTT. Its translation is CASSFENQPQHF.